The 28 T cell receptor beta chains given below trace back to one sample, sequenced in a study of beta chain features in type 1 diabetes. Every isolated RNA sample was fully reverse transcribed, so sequencing captured expressed TCRB transcripts. Sequencing used immunoSEQ multiplex PCR; TCRdb keeps in-frame clones, though not all of them. The sample consists of approximately 330,000 clones, about 10% of them appearing once. Sequencing was performed on naive CD4+ T cells from blood. These receptors were collected from a woman aged 25 to 39 in good health.

At least ten counts were recorded for this clone. The gene calls are TRBV29-1 and TRBJ2-6; the match to TRBD2 covers 13 bases. The CDR3 spans 15 residues. J was trimmed by 2 bases and V by 7 bases; bases with no gene match: 2. Germline CDR1 reads SQVTM; CDR2 reads ANQGSEA. CDR3 nucleotides: TGCAGCGCTGGACTAGCGGGAGCTGGGGCCAACGTCCTGACTTTC. It codes for CSAGLAGAGANVLTF.

Points on this clone: The same CDR3 is also encoded by other DNA sequences in this sample. The chain joins TRBV9 to TRBJ2-1; TRBD2 might be the D (6 bases). CDR1 and CDR2 (germline): SGDLS, YYNGEE. The CDR3 is 14 amino acids. V was shortened by 2 bases and J by 4 bases, with 10 bases between the two germline ends. The CDR3 is CASSVGGAYNEQFF. In nucleotides, the CDR3 is TGTGCCAGCAGCGTCGGGGGAGCGTACAATGAGCAGTTCTTC.

Only a few counts were recorded for this clone. The chain couples TRBV29-1 to TRBJ2-7; TRBD2 matches 8 bases. Germline V gene data show CDR1 as SQVTM and CDR2 as ANQGSEA. The length of the CDR3 is 12 residues. V lost 6 bases, J lost 3 bases, and 4 bases stayed unmatched. CDR3 residues: CSVSGTSYEQYF. Here the CDR3 DNA reads TGCAGCGTAAGCGGGACTAGCTACGAGCAGTACTTC.

A few counts support this clone. V usage is TRBV7-9 and J usage is TRBJ2-5, with TRBD1 as a possible D gene (6 bases). Germline CDR1 is SEHNR and CDR2 is FQNEAQ (reference sequence). V lost 2 bases and J 4 bases, leaving 8 bases between the germline ends. The CDR3 is 13 amino acids. The CDR3 nucleotides read TGTGCCAGCAGCTTAACAGGGTCAGAGACCCAGTACTTC. Its protein product is CASSLTGSETQYF.

This clone was counted between two and nine times. The V gene is TRBV15, the J gene TRBJ2-5, with a tentative D call TRBD2 (6 bases). The J call may not be correct, given that the DNA end is closer to TRBJ2-7. Per germline, CDR1 LNHNV and CDR2 YYDKDF (reference sequence). The CDR3 loop spans 14 amino acids. The CDR3 nucleotides are TGTGCCACCAGCAGAGGCGGGACTCGCTACGAGCAGTACTTC. Amino acid sequence: CATSRGGTRYEQYF.

The chain has TRBV19 and TRBJ2-6; D is undetermined. This CDR3 is built from 14 residues. With 5 bases removed from V and 2 bases from J, the gap between germline ends came to 7 bases. The germline V gene has CDR1 LNHDA and CDR2 SQIVND (reference sequence). The CDR3 DNA sequence: TGTGCCAGTAGTCCTAATACTGGGGCCAACGTCCTGACTTTC. It translates to CASSPNTGANVLTF.

This clone was detected only a few times. The J gene is TRBJ2-2, the V gene TRBV29-1; TRBD2 is a possible D gene (5 bases). This CDR3 is built from 12 residues. Germline CDR1 is SQVTM and CDR2 is ANQGSEA. The V gene lost 6 bases and the J gene lost 6 bases, with 11 bases spanning the gap. In DNA form, the CDR3 reads TGCAGCGTCTTACTAGGGCCCGGGGAGCTGTTTTTT. Residues: CSVLLGPGELFF.

This clone was picked up a small number of times. The V gene is TRBV29-1, the J gene TRBJ2-5; D perhaps matches TRBD2 (6 bases). This CDR3 contains 14 residues. V was cut by 1 base and J by 7 bases, with 16 bases left in between. Germline CDR1 SQVTM, CDR2 ANQGSEA. CDR3 sequence: CSVEVTEGLGTQYF. The CDR3 DNA is TGCAGCGTTGAAGTAACGGAGGGGCTGGGGACCCAGTACTTC.

The chain uses TRBV11-1 and TRBJ2-1; maybe TRBD2 (5 bases). Germline CDR1 SGHAT, CDR2 FQDESV (reference sequence). The CDR3 totals 14 residues. Trimming cost V 1 base and J 3 bases, with 7 bases left between them. The CDR3 DNA sequence: TGTGCCAGCAGCTTAGGAGGGATCTACAATGAGCAGTTCTTC. Translating gives CASSLGGIYNEQFF.

This clone was counted between two and nine times. The V and J genes are TRBV19 and TRBJ1-2, with unresolved D. Germline-derived CDR1 and CDR2 are LNHDA and SQIVND (reference sequence). V lost 6 bases to trimming and J lost 8 bases, with 16 bases between them. The CDR3 consists of 13 residues. This CDR3 is CASRPTPASGYTF. Written as DNA, the CDR3 is TGTGCCAGTAGACCTACTCCCGCGAGCGGCTACACCTTC. Complete variable domain (other parts from reference TRBV19 and TRBJ1-2): DGGITQSPKYLFRKEGQNVTLSCEQNLNHDAMYWYRQDPGQGLRLIYYSQIVNDFQKGDIAEGYSVSREKKESFPLTVTSAQKNPTAFYLCASRPTPASGYTFGSGTRLTVV.

The chain uses TRBV28 and TRBJ2-3, with a possible D match to TRBD1 (6 bases). Germline V lookup: CDR1 MDHEN, CDR2 SYDVKM. V lost 6 bases and J 1 base, leaving 14 bases between the germline ends. The CDR3 has 15 residues. CDR3 region: CASRFQGIRTDTQYF. In nucleotides, the CDR3 is TGTGCCAGCAGATTTCAGGGGATTCGCACAGATACGCAGTATTTT.

This chain joins TRBV18 and TRBJ2-7, with D possibly being TRBD2 (6 bases). V dropped 3 bases and J dropped 7 bases, with 10 bases sitting between them. Germline V gene lookup returns CDR1 KGHSH and CDR2 LQKENI. This CDR3 has 12 amino acids. The CDR3 spells CASSPLGGEQYF. In DNA form, the CDR3 reads TGTGCCAGCTCACCCCTCGGGGGAGAGCAGTACTTC.

The sample holds a few counts of this clone. The chain joins TRBV6-6 to TRBJ2-7; 10 nucleotides match TRBD2. V gave up 8 bases and J gave up 6 bases; unmatched junction bases: 10. The CDR3 length is 14 residues. Germline CDR1 and CDR2: MNHNY and SVGAGI (reference sequence). CDR3: CASQRTSGLREQYF. CDR3 sequence (DNA): TGTGCCAGCCAAAGGACTAGCGGATTACGCGAGCAGTACTTC.

This clone turned up a few times. V is TRBV4-3 and J is TRBJ2-7; perhaps TRBD2 as D (6 bases). The ends were cut back, 0 bases at V and 2 bases at J, with 11 bases in the middle. CDR1 LGHNA and CDR2 YSLEER come from the germline V gene. The CDR3 extends over 15 amino acids. CDR3 protein: CASSQDFSGTYEQYF. In DNA, the CDR3 is TGCGCCAGCAGCCAAGATTTTAGCGGTACCTACGAGCAGTACTTC.

The chain recombines TRBV5-5 with TRBJ2-3; the D gene is possibly TRBD1 (5 bases). CDR1 SGHKS and CDR2 YYEKEE come from the germline V gene (reference sequence). V gave up 0 bases and J gave up 0 bases, with 8 bases separating them. The CDR3 spans 15 residues. The CDR3 DNA sequence: TGTGCCAGCAGCTTGGACAGGCCTAGCACAGATACGCAGTATTTT. It is translated as CASSLDRPSTDTQYF.

Only a few counts were recorded for this clone. The gene calls are TRBV7-2 and TRBJ2-1, with 11 bases aligning to TRBD2. The CDR3 has 15 residues. Germline CDR1 reads SGHTA; CDR2 reads FQGNSA. With 4 bases clipped from V and 4 bases from J, the junction kept 3 bases outside the gene matches. The CDR3 sequence: CASSWTSGSYNEQFF. CDR3 sequence (DNA): TGTGCCAGCAGCTGGACTAGCGGGTCTTACAATGAGCAGTTCTTC.

This clone has a handful of counts. V gene TRBV28 combines with J gene TRBJ2-1; 7 bases map to TRBD1. This CDR3 is 14 amino acids long. The V and J ends lost 6 bases and 2 bases, in that order; junction bases with no gene match: 4. The germline CDR1 and CDR2 sequences are MDHEN and SYDVKM. The CDR3 reads CASSLTGAYNEQFF. As DNA, the CDR3 is TGTGCCAGCAGCCTTACAGGGGCCTACAATGAGCAGTTCTTC.

The chain links TRBV30 to TRBJ2-3; 9 bases are a match to TRBD1. Germline-derived CDR1 and CDR2 are GTSNPN and SVGIG (reference sequence). CDR3 length equals 16 residues. Unmatched junction bases numbered 11, after V lost 4 bases and J lost 3 bases. The CDR3 DNA is TGTGCCTGGAACCTTGGACAGGGGATACGAACAGATACGCAGTATTTT. It is translated as CAWNLGQGIRTDTQYF.

The table lists this clone with a few counts. In nucleotides, the CDR3 is TGTGCCACCAGCTGGGTCCGTGAGACTAGCGGGCCACTGAGGAATGAGCAGTTCTTC. It translates to CATSWVRETSGPLRNEQFF. The chain combines TRBV15 with TRBJ2-1; 10 bases line up with TRBD2. The CDR3 has 19 residues. The V gene end was trimmed by 5 bases and the J gene end by 7 bases; junction bases not matched to a gene: 20. Per the germline V gene, CDR1 is LNHNV and CDR2 is YYDKDF (reference sequence).

This chain uses TRBV12-5 with TRBJ2-1; possible D gene TRBD2, 6 bases. Trimming took off 0 bases at V and 7 bases at J, with 13 bases between the two ends. Germline values: CDR1 LGHNT, CDR2 FRNRAP. The CDR3 runs 15 residues. The CDR3 DNA is TGTGCTAGTGGTTTGGTCTTGGGGGGTCGAAATGAGCAGTTCTTC. Translating it yields CASGLVLGGRNEQFF.

The chain employs TRBV5-1 and TRBJ2-1; tentatively, D is TRBD1 (6 bases). Germline CDR1 reads SGHRS; CDR2 reads YFSETQ. The CDR3 runs to 15 residues. V lost 3 bases to trimming and J lost 3 bases, with 13 bases between them. CDR3 sequence: CASSSAGTNYNEQFF. CDR3 bases: TGCGCCAGCAGCTCCGCCGGGACAAACTACAATGAGCAGTTCTTC.

This clone was detected only a few times. The CDR3 sequence is CASSPPNGRDSYEQYF. Here the CDR3 DNA reads TGTGCCAGCTCACCACCGAATGGGCGGGACTCCTACGAGCAGTACTTC. V gene TRBV18 combines with J gene TRBJ2-7, with D maybe TRBD2 (6 bases). V shed 0 bases and J shed 0 bases, with 12 bases lying between them. This CDR3 comprises 16 residues. Germline-derived CDR1 and CDR2 are KGHSH and LQKENI.

Only a few counts were recorded for this clone. The rearrangement joins TRBV6-5 to TRBJ1-4; D is uncertain. The CDR3 runs 15 residues. Trimming removed 2 bases from V and 8 bases from J, with 15 bases in between. Germline V CDR1 and CDR2: MNHEY, SVGAGI. This chain's CDR3 is CASSYSPGLGEKLFF. The CDR3 nucleotides are TGTGCCAGCAGTTACAGTCCAGGCTTAGGAGAAAAACTGTTTTTT.

The gene calls are TRBV27 and TRBJ1-1; D not resolved. The V and J ends lost 4 bases and 1 base respectively, with 7 bases between them. CDR1 is MNHEY, CDR2 SMNVEV, per germline (reference sequence). The CDR3 runs to 13 residues. CDR3 residues: CASSYRGNTEAFF. In DNA form, the CDR3 reads TGTGCCAGCAGTTACCGGGGGAACACTGAAGCTTTCTTT.

The chain is built from TRBV7-3 and TRBJ2-7; 12 bases are shared with TRBD1. Unmatched junction bases numbered 3, after V lost 2 bases and J lost 4 bases. This CDR3 has 15 residues. The V gene's germline CDR1 is SGHTA and CDR2 FQGTGA. In DNA form, the CDR3 reads TGTGCCAGCAGCTTAGGGACAGGGGGCGCATACGAGCAGTACTTC. Protein sequence: CASSLGTGGAYEQYF.

This chain links TRBV5-1 with TRBJ1-1; TRBD1 agrees at 9 bases. V gave up 4 bases and J gave up 1 base; unmatched junction bases: 2. The CDR3 is 14 amino acids. Germline values: CDR1 SGHRS, CDR2 YFSETQ. This CDR3 is CASSKGQGNTEAFF. DNA for the CDR3: TGCGCCAGCAGCAAGGGACAGGGGAACACTGAAGCTTTCTTT.

The CDR3, as DNA: TGTGCCTGGAACTCTAGGAGGACCGGGGAGCTGTTTTTT. It translates to CAWNSRRTGELFF. V gene TRBV30 combines with J gene TRBJ2-2; a weak D match, TRBD2 (5 bases). The CDR3 totals 13 residues. Trimming left V 4 bases short and J 5 bases short, with 11 bases between. Germline V lookup: CDR1 GTSNPN, CDR2 SVGIG (reference sequence).

This chain joins TRBV18 and TRBJ1-3; D uncertain. Germline loops: CDR1 KGHSH, CDR2 LQKENI. The CDR3 runs to 14 residues. V dropped 5 bases and J dropped 0 bases, with 8 bases sitting between them. As DNA, the CDR3 is TGTGCCAGCTCAGACGGACTCTCTGGAAACACCATATATTTT. The encoded protein is CASSDGLSGNTIYF.